Reported below is one TCR beta chain. TCRdb used MiXCR to reprocess the 5' RACE reads, holding one entry per CDR3 protein. The sample shows roughly 110,000 distinct CDR3 sequences, 22% of them seen only once. The sample is drawn from a study of T-cell memory formation after mild COVID-19. Specimen: PBMCs or a T cell subset sorted from them (not recorded which). This sequence was found in a man aged 18 to 29 who had mild COVID-19 (a few samples of this study predate the infection). Cell type and time point are not known.

The CDR3, as DNA: TGTGCCAGCAGTTACGGGGCAGGGGGCAGTGAGACCCAGTACTTC. Its protein is CASSYGAGGSETQYF. The chain carries TRBV6-5 and TRBJ2-5, with 8 bases matching TRBD1. Germline assignment: CDR1 MNHEY and CDR2 SVGAGI. V lost 2 bases, J lost 5 bases, and 7 bases stayed unmatched. CDR3 length: 15 amino acids.